Following are 20 T cell receptor beta chains from one sample sequenced in a study of siplizumab effects on memory and regulatory T cells. Measured with immunoSEQ multiplex PCR; TCRdb has only the in-frame clones, and not every one. Of 100,000 to 110,000 clones listed, around 93% are singletons. The sequenced sample consisted of non-Treg CD4+ T cells sorted from blood. The receptors come from a human donor in good health.

This chain joins TRBV5-4 and TRBJ2-3; TRBD2 might be the D (6 bases). Looked up from germline, CDR1 is SGHNT and CDR2 is YYREEE (reference sequence). With 2 bases removed from V and 8 bases from J, the gap between germline ends came to 15 bases. The CDR3 is 14 amino acids. The CDR3 DNA is TGTGCCAGCAGCTTTTCCGGGAGTTTAGTTACGCAGTATTTT. Translating it yields CASSFSGSLVTQYF.

The chain joins TRBV14 to TRBJ2-3; D gene unclear. CDR3 length: 12 amino acids. The V end lost 4 bases, the J end lost 4 bases, and 6 bases lay between the germline ends. Germline CDR1 and CDR2: SGHDN and FVKESK. CDR3 DNA: TGTGCCAGCAGCCTACCGGCAGATACGCAGTATTTT. The encoded protein is CASSLPADTQYF.

This chain links TRBV10-3 with TRBJ2-1; D perhaps matches TRBD2 (6 bases). V lost 0 bases, J lost 6 bases, and 15 bases lay in between. The CDR3 spans 16 residues. Germline V gene lookup returns CDR1 ENHRY and CDR2 SYGVKD. The CDR3 reads CAISESGGVETNEQFF. The CDR3 nucleotides read TGTGCCATCAGTGAGTCGGGGGGAGTCGAAACCAATGAGCAGTTCTTC.

This chain links TRBV7-9 with TRBJ2-4; D is possibly TRBD2 (5 bases). CDR3 length: 10 residues. The V gene's germline CDR1 is SEHNR and CDR2 FQNEAQ (reference sequence). Trimming took 6 bases from V and 10 from J, leaving 7 bases between them. The CDR3 reads CASSREIQYF. The CDR3 DNA is TGTGCCAGCAGTCGGGAAATTCAGTACTTC.

The chain uses TRBV13 and TRBJ2-5; 8 bases map to TRBD2. V dropped 3 bases and J dropped 5; count of bases not matched to a gene: 11. The germline V gene encodes CDR1 PRHDT and CDR2 FYEKMQ (reference sequence). The CDR3 loop spans 16 amino acids. The CDR3 DNA reads TGTGCCAGCAGCTTCCAACTAGCGGACATCCGGGAGACCCAGTACTTC. Its translation: CASSFQLADIRETQYF.

V gene TRBV6-5 combines with J gene TRBJ2-7; 16 bases are shared with TRBD2. With V trimmed by 6 bases and J by 5 bases, 4 bases remained unmatched. The CDR3 consists of 15 residues. Per the germline V gene, CDR1 is MNHEY and CDR2 is SVGAGI. CDR3: CASRGLAGGKNEQYF. CDR3 bases: TGTGCCAGCAGGGGACTAGCGGGAGGGAAGAACGAGCAGTACTTC.

The chain combines TRBV19 with TRBJ2-3; D unclear. The CDR3 extends over 14 amino acids. CDR1 LNHDA and CDR2 SQIVND come from the germline V gene (reference sequence). Trimming removed 3 bases from V and 1 base from J, with 8 bases in between. The CDR3 sequence is CASSITSRTDTQYF. CDR3 DNA: TGTGCCAGTAGTATTACGAGTCGCACAGATACGCAGTATTTT.

The rearrangement joins TRBV5-5 to TRBJ2-1, with 7 bases that match TRBD1. In germline, CDR1 is SGHKS, CDR2 YYEKEE (reference sequence). The CDR3 runs to 15 residues. Trimming cost V 4 bases and J 0 bases; bases outside gene matches: 4. The CDR3 DNA reads as TGTGCCAGCAGCCCAAGGGACAGCTCCTACAATGAGCAGTTCTTC. It is translated as CASSPRDSSYNEQFF.

The rearrangement uses TRBV11-3 and TRBJ2-1, with 13 bases lining up with TRBD2. V lost 5 bases to trimming and J lost 9 bases; unmatched junction nucleotides: 7. Germline V gene lookup returns CDR1 SGHNT and CDR2 YENEEA. This CDR3 spans 15 amino acids. The CDR3 DNA follows: TGTGCCAGCAGCCAGTTCGGGACTAGCGGGGCTGAGCAGTTCTTC. Protein: CASSQFGTSGAEQFF.

V gene TRBV9 combines with J gene TRBJ2-3; 11 bases map to TRBD2. The ends lost 0 bases at V and 3 bases at J; junction bases unmatched: 18. This CDR3 comprises 21 residues. Germline V CDR1 and CDR2: SGDLS, YYNGEE. The CDR3 DNA is TGTGCCAGCAGCGTAGGGGCATGGAGAGCAAGGCTAGCGGGAGGAACAGATACGCAGTATTTT. The encoded protein is CASSVGAWRARLAGGTDTQYF. The full variable domain, in which reference TRBV9 and TRBJ2-3 provide the parts outside the CDR3, is DSGVTQTPKHLITATGQRVTLRCSPRSGDLSVYWYQQSLDQGLQFLIQYYNGEERAKGNILERFSAQQFPDLHSELNLSSLELGDSALYFCASSVGAWRARLAGGTDTQYFGPGTRLTVL.

J is TRBJ2-3 and V is TRBV4-1; D uncertain. Germline CDR1 MGHRA, CDR2 YSYEKL. This CDR3 is built from 14 residues. V lost 3 bases and J 7 bases, leaving 14 bases between the germline ends. CDR3 nucleotide sequence: TGCGCCAGCAGCCAGCCCCCCGTCCGCTATACGCAGTATTTT. This encodes CASSQPPVRYTQYF.

A single count supports this clone. The rearrangement links TRBV6-1 to TRBJ2-1, with 8 bases aligning to TRBD1. Germline values: CDR1 MNHNS, CDR2 SASEGT. V was pared by 10 bases and J by 12 bases, with 14 bases of the junction left unmatched. The CDR3 length is 13 residues. In nucleotides, the CDR3 is TGTGCCACCGGGACAGGTTTGAGGTACAGGCAGTTCTTC. Translated, it gives CATGTGLRYRQFF.

Only one count was recorded for this clone. The CDR3: CASSVLSGANVLTF. The CDR3 region has the DNA TGTGCCAGCAGTGTACTCTCTGGGGCCAACGTCCTGACTTTC. The chain employs TRBV2 and TRBJ2-6; D not resolved. CDR1 SNHLY and CDR2 FYNNEI come from the germline V gene. Trimming took off 4 bases at V and 0 bases at J, with 4 bases between the two ends. The CDR3 sequence is 14 residues long. Full variable domain (outside the CDR3, taken from reference TRBV2 and TRBJ2-6): EPEVTQTPSHQVTQMGQEVILRCVPISNHLYFYWYRQILGQKVEFLVSFYNNEISEKSEIFDDQFSVERPDGSNFTLKIRSTKLEDSAMYFCASSVLSGANVLTFGAGSRLTVL.

The chain recombines TRBV7-9 with TRBJ2-5; D not resolved. The germline CDR1 and CDR2 sequences are SEHNR and FQNEAQ (reference sequence). The CDR3 is 15 residues long. V was clipped by 5 bases and J by 3 bases, with 16 bases between them. CDR3 amino acids: CASSAKGTLEETQYF. The CDR3 coding sequence is TGTGCCAGCAGCGCTAAGGGAACGCTTGAAGAGACCCAGTACTTC.

This chain links TRBV7-8 with TRBJ2-2; either TRBD1 or TRBD2 may supply D (5 bases each). This CDR3 is built from 16 residues. Germline-derived CDR1 and CDR2 are SGHVS and FQNEAQ. V was cut by 2 bases and J by 2 bases, with 12 bases left in between. CDR3 DNA sequence: TGTGCCAGCAGCTTAAAAGAGGGGAAAAACACCGGGGAGCTGTTTTTT. Translation gives CASSLKEGKNTGELFF.

The chain carries TRBV27 and TRBJ1-1; 8 nucleotides align to TRBD1. There are 17 residues in the CDR3. After removal of 5 bases from V and 0 bases from J, the junction contained 11 bases not matched to a gene. Germline V lookup: CDR1 MNHEY, CDR2 SMNVEV (reference sequence). The CDR3 protein is CASSPTRDRHLNTEAFF. In nucleotides, the CDR3 is TGTGCCAGCAGTCCCACCCGGGACAGGCACCTGAACACTGAAGCTTTCTTT.

The chain carries TRBV29-1 and TRBJ2-7; 7 nucleotides line up with TRBD2. The CDR3 runs to 14 residues. The trim removed 2 bases at V and 2 bases at J, leaving 6 bases unmatched. Germline values: CDR1 SQVTM, CDR2 ANQGSEA. CDR3 bases: TGCAGCGTTGAACCCCTAGCGGATACCTACGAGCAGTACTTC. It specifies CSVEPLADTYEQYF.

This sequence joins TRBV28 and TRBJ1-1; perhaps TRBD1 as D (6 bases). Trimming left V 2 bases short and J 3 bases short, with 13 bases between. Germline values: CDR1 MDHEN, CDR2 SYDVKM. The CDR3 sequence is 15 residues long. This CDR3 reads CASSLGGTWDTEAFF. In nucleotides, the CDR3 is TGTGCCAGCAGTTTAGGGGGGACATGGGACACTGAAGCTTTCTTT.

The rearrangement uses TRBV6-1 and TRBJ1-2; no clear D gene. V was pared by 1 base and J by 4 bases, with 13 bases between. CDR3 length equals 15 residues. Germline CDR1 is MNHNS and CDR2 is SASEGT. As DNA, the CDR3 is TGTGCCAGCAGTGAAGTAAGGCAGGTGGGCTATGGCTACACCTTC. It yields the protein CASSEVRQVGYGYTF.

CDR3 sequence reads: CASSSQMVSYNEQFF. The CDR3 nucleotides read TGTGCCAGCAGCTCTCAGATGGTTAGCTACAATGAGCAGTTCTTC. This chain joins TRBV7-6 and TRBJ2-1; D is uncertain. The CDR3 length is 15 residues. The V end was cut by 4 bases, the J end by 3 bases, with 13 bases between. Germline loops: CDR1 SGHVS, CDR2 FNYEAQ.